Listed here are 22 T cell receptor beta chains from one sample, sequenced in a study of blood T cell repertoires in COVID-19. The data were produced by immunoSEQ multiplex PCR, yet TCRdb's version contains in-frame clones alone and is incomplete. The data show 200,000 to 250,000 clones, with 88% seen just once and around 2.7% held by the top ten. The sequenced material came from PBMCs or T cells enriched from blood (not recorded which). The origin of the receptors is a woman in her 30s who had recovered from COVID-19.

The V call is TRBV6-2 or TRBV6-3, the J call TRBJ2-5, with 11 bases matching TRBD1. Germline lookup yields CDR1 MNHEY and CDR2 SVGEGT. The CDR3 covers 15 residues. The junction had 1 base not matched to a gene; V was cut back by 2 bases and J by 2 bases. For the CDR3, the DNA is TGTGCCAGCAGTTACAGGGACAGGGGGCAAGAGACCCAGTACTTC. Amino acid sequence: CASSYRDRGQETQYF.

The chain joins TRBV4-2 to TRBJ2-5, with TRBD2 identical over 16 bases. V gave up 4 bases and J gave up 4 bases; unmatched junction bases: 9. Germline assignment: CDR1 LGHNA and CDR2 YNFKEQ. This CDR3 contains 18 residues. For the CDR3, the DNA is TGTGCCAGCAGCCTTGGGACTAGCGGGGGGGCGAACGGAGAGACCCAGTACTTC. Its translation is CASSLGTSGGANGETQYF.

The chain combines TRBV4-3 with TRBJ2-4, with D maybe TRBD2 (5 bases). Germline loops: CDR1 LGHNA, CDR2 YSLEER. This CDR3 spans 15 amino acids. Trimming removed 0 bases from V and 0 bases from J, with 6 bases in between. In nucleotides, the CDR3 is TGCGCCAGCAGCCAAGATCGGGGAGCCAAAAACATTCAGTACTTC. It specifies CASSQDRGAKNIQYF.

The rearrangement links TRBV28 to TRBJ2-1; 8 bases match TRBD2. Germline trimming cut 2 bases from V and 7 bases from J; bases unmatched to any gene: 13. This CDR3 contains 17 residues. Per germline, CDR1 MDHEN and CDR2 SYDVKM. CDR3 loop: CASSLPPGAGVGNEQFF. The CDR3 bases are TGTGCCAGCAGTTTACCCCCTGGAGCGGGGGTCGGGAATGAGCAGTTCTTC.

This chain uses TRBV20-1 with TRBJ1-5, with D possibly TRBD1 on 6 matching bases. The ends were cut back, 3 bases at V and 4 bases at J, with 13 bases in the middle. CDR1 and CDR2 (germline): DFQATT, SNEGSKA (reference sequence). This CDR3 is 14 amino acids long. The CDR3 is CSASDHRANQPQHF. For the CDR3, the DNA is TGCAGTGCTAGTGATCACAGGGCTAATCAGCCCCAGCATTTT.

The chain recombines TRBV19 with TRBJ1-1; TRBD1 might be the D (5 bases). Germline-derived CDR1 and CDR2 are LNHDA and SQIVND (reference sequence). V lost 5 bases, J lost 5 bases, and 18 bases lay in between. This CDR3 has 15 amino acids. CDR3 residues: CASSAGIRVWTEAFF. The CDR3 coding sequence is TGTGCCAGTAGTGCCGGAATCAGGGTATGGACTGAAGCTTTCTTT.

The rearrangement uses TRBV5-1 and TRBJ2-1; 8 bases line up with TRBD1. Looked up from germline, CDR1 is SGHRS and CDR2 is YFSETQ. J was trimmed by 8 bases and V by 6 bases; bases with no gene match: 13. This CDR3 comprises 15 residues. The CDR3 protein is CASNLGPGGGDEQFF. The CDR3 DNA follows: TGCGCCAGCAACTTAGGGCCAGGGGGCGGAGATGAGCAGTTCTTC. The variable domain in full, completed from reference TRBV5-1 and TRBJ2-1, reads KAGVTQTPRYLIKTRGQQVTLSCSPISGHRSVSWYQQTPGQGLQFLFEYFSETQRNKGNFPGRFSGRQFSNSRSEMNVSTLELGDSALYLCASNLGPGGGDEQFFGPGTRLTVL.

The chain combines TRBV5-1 with TRBJ2-5; 7 nucleotides agree with TRBD2. The germline CDR1 and CDR2 sequences are SGHRS and YFSETQ. This CDR3 is 14 amino acids long. The V and J ends lost 4 bases and 1 base, in that order; junction bases with no gene match: 4. CDR3 in DNA: TGCGCCAGCAGCGTCACTAGCGCCCAAGAGACCCAGTACTTC. Translating gives CASSVTSAQETQYF.

The V call is TRBV18, the J call TRBJ2-6; D is unclear. V was cut by 2 bases and J by 0 bases, with 5 bases left in between. CDR3 length: 15 amino acids. The V gene's germline CDR1 is KGHSH and CDR2 LQKENI. The CDR3 is CASSPVSSGANVLTF. CDR3 coding DNA: TGTGCCAGCTCACCAGTCAGCTCTGGGGCCAACGTCCTGACTTTC.

In the case of this clone: The same CDR3 arises from other DNA sequences in this sample as well. CDR3 amino acids: CASSYGQGNQPQHF. DNA for the CDR3: TGTGCCAGCAGCTACGGACAGGGCAATCAGCCCCAGCATTTT. The chain is built from TRBV9 and TRBJ1-5; 7 nucleotides agree with TRBD1. Germline V gene data show CDR1 as SGDLS and CDR2 as YYNGEE. The CDR3 is 14 amino acids. V lost 4 bases and J lost 2; bases outside the gene matches: 3.

This clone showed up just a few times. The chain carries TRBV7-9 and TRBJ2-5; unclear D gene. The ends were cut back, 1 base at V and 1 base at J, with 7 bases in the middle. From germline, CDR1 is SEHNR and CDR2 FQNEAQ (reference sequence). This CDR3 region has 14 residues. The CDR3 reads CASSLVEIQETQYF. DNA of the CDR3: TGTGCCAGCAGCTTAGTAGAGATCCAAGAGACCCAGTACTTC. Using reference TRBV7-9 and TRBJ2-5 for the parts outside the CDR3, the full variable domain is DTGVSQNPRHKITKRGQNVTFRCDPISEHNRLYWYRQTLGQGPEFLTYFQNEAQLEKSRLLSDRFSAERPKGSFSTLEIQRTEQGDSAMYLCASSLVEIQETQYFGPGTRLLVL.

A single count supports this clone. This sequence joins TRBV7-9 and TRBJ1-5; TRBD1 is a possible D gene (6 bases). This CDR3 comprises 14 residues. The V gene lost 2 bases and the J gene lost 6 bases, with 11 bases spanning the gap. Germline CDR1 reads SEHNR; CDR2 reads FQNEAQ (reference sequence). The DNA for the CDR3 is TGTGCCAGCAGCTTATCTGGGGGCTTTCAGCCCCAGCATTTT. Protein sequence: CASSLSGGFQPQHF.

This chain connects TRBV6-1 to TRBJ2-7; 7 nucleotides line up with TRBD2. There are 15 residues in the CDR3. Trimming at V came to 3 bases and at J to 2 bases, leaving 7 bases not matched to a gene. CDR1 is MNHNS and CDR2 is SASEGT in the germline V gene. The CDR3 is CASSDRGGLPYEQYF. The CDR3 DNA is TGTGCCAGCAGTGATCGGGGAGGGTTACCCTACGAGCAGTACTTC.

This CDR3 is CASTTGFGYGYTF. The CDR3 DNA follows: TGTGCCAGTACTACAGGGTTCGGCTATGGCTACACCTTC. The chain links TRBV19 to TRBJ1-2; D is possibly TRBD1 (6 bases). Trimming removed 7 bases from V and 4 bases from J, with 13 bases in between. CDR1 is LNHDA, CDR2 SQIVND, per germline (reference sequence). This CDR3 is 13 amino acids long.

This chain joins TRBV19 and TRBJ2-1, with TRBD2 matching 14 bases. Trimming cost V 4 bases and J 2 bases; bases outside gene matches: 4. CDR3 size: 17 residues. Germline lookup yields CDR1 LNHDA and CDR2 SQIVND (reference sequence). The CDR3 reads CASSTRTSGGTYNEQFF. CDR3 coding DNA: TGTGCCAGTAGTACAAGGACTAGCGGGGGGACCTACAATGAGCAGTTCTTC.

This chain links TRBV7-8 with TRBJ1-1; 9 positions agree with TRBD1. The V and J ends lost 7 bases and 6 bases, in that order; junction bases with no gene match: 12. CDR3 length: 15 residues. Germline V CDR1 and CDR2: SGHVS, FQNEAQ. In DNA, the CDR3 is TGTGCCAGCACCCCCCGGGACAGGGTCTTCTCTGAAGCTTTCTTT. It is translated as CASTPRDRVFSEAFF.

The rearrangement uses TRBV27 and TRBJ2-5; 9 bases are shared with TRBD2. Germline-derived CDR1 and CDR2 are MNHEY and SMNVEV (reference sequence). The J segment lost 0 bases and the V segment lost 3 bases, leaving 2 bases of the junction unmatched. The CDR3 length is 15 residues. The CDR3 DNA follows: TGTGCCAGCAGTTTTGGCGGGGGGGACCAAGAGACCCAGTACTTC. Protein sequence: CASSFGGGDQETQYF.

This chain uses TRBV6-5 with TRBJ1-5; tentatively, D is TRBD1 (5 bases). V was clipped by 3 bases and J by 3 bases, with 9 bases between them. The V gene's germline CDR1 is MNHEY and CDR2 SVGAGI. CDR3 length: 14 amino acids. The CDR3 sequence: CASSYRGNNQPQHF. In DNA, the CDR3 is TGTGCCAGCAGTTATCGGGGGAACAATCAGCCCCAGCATTTT.

V is TRBV7-9 and J is TRBJ1-1; D perhaps matches TRBD1 (5 bases). V lost 4 bases to trimming and J lost 2 bases, with 8 bases between them. This CDR3 is built from 13 residues. The germline V gene has CDR1 SEHNR and CDR2 FQNEAQ (reference sequence). The CDR3 loop is CASSYRFNTEAFF. The DNA of the CDR3 is TGTGCCAGCAGCTACAGGTTCAACACTGAAGCTTTCTTT.

This clone was observed a few times. The chain is built from TRBV10-3 and TRBJ1-2; D is perhaps TRBD1 (5 bases). The V end was cut by 3 bases, the J end by 1 base, with 15 bases between. The CDR3 is 16 amino acids. Germline CDR1 reads ENHRY; CDR2 reads SYGVKD. The DNA for the CDR3 is TGTGCCATCAGTGATTCAGGGCTTCTCGGTAACTATGGCTACACCTTC. It yields the protein CAISDSGLLGNYGYTF.

This clone was seen more than once but under ten times. The chain combines TRBV6-1 with TRBJ2-2; 7 bases fit TRBD1. Germline values: CDR1 MNHNS, CDR2 SASEGT. CDR3 size: 17 residues. The junction had 9 bases not matched to a gene; V was cut back by 4 bases and J by 1 base. CDR3 loop: CASSGEGTELNTGELFF. Written as DNA, the CDR3 is TGTGCCAGCAGTGGTGAGGGGACAGAGCTGAACACCGGGGAGCTGTTTTTT.

V gene TRBV28 combines with J gene TRBJ1-2, with D possibly matching TRBD1 (6 bases). Trimming removed 5 bases from V and 8 bases from J, with 15 bases in between. Germline CDR1 is MDHEN and CDR2 is SYDVKM. CDR3 length: 13 amino acids. The CDR3 bases are TGTGCCAGCAGTGGGGTGGGGGCGCGAGGCTACACCTTC. It encodes CASSGVGARGYTF.